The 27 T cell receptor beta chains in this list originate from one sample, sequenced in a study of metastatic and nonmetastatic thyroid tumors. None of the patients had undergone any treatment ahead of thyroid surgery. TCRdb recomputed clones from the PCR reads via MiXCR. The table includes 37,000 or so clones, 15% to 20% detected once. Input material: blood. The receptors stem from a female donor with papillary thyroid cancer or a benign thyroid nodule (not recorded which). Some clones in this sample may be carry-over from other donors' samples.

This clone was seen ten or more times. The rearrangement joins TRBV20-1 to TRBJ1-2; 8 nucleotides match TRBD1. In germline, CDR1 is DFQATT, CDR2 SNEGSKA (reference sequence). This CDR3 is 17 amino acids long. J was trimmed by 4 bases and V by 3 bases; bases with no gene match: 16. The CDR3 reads CSASKITGGVVGYGYTF. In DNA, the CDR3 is TGCAGTGCTAGTAAGATCACAGGGGGTGTGGTTGGCTATGGCTACACCTTC.

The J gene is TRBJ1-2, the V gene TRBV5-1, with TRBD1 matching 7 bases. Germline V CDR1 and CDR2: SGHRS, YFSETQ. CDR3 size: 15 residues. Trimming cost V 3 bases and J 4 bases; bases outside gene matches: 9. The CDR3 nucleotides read TGCGCCAGCAGCTCAGACGGACAGGCCGGCTATGGCTACACCTTC. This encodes CASSSDGQAGYGYTF.

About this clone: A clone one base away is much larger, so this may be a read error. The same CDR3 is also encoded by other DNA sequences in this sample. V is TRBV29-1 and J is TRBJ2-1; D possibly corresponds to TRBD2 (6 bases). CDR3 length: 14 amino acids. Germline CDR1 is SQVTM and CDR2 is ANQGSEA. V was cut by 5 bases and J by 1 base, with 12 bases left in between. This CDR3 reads CSVTGELSYNEQFF. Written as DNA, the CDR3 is TGCAGCGTTACGGGGGAATTGTCCTACAATGAGCAGTTCTTC.

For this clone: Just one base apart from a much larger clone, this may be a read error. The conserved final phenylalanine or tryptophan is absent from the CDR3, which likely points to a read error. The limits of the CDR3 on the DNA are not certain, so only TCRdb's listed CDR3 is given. This CDR3 reads CASSQVTSP. V and J are TRBV4-1 and TRBJ2-7; TRBD2 is taken as the D call from the table, unchecked against the DNA. Germline CDR1 MGHRA, CDR2 YSYEKL. The CDR3 length equals 9 residues, ends included.

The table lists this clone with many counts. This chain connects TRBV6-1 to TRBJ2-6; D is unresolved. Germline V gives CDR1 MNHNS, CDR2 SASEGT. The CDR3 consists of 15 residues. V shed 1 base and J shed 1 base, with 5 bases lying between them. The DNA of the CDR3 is TGTGCCAGCAGTGAAGGGGGATCTGGGGCCAACGTCCTGACTTTC. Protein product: CASSEGGSGANVLTF.

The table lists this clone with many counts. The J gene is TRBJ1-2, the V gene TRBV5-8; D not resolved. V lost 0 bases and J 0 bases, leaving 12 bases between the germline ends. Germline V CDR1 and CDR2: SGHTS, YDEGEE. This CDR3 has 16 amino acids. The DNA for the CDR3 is TGTGCCAGCAGCTTGGATCCTGGGGTACCTAACTATGGCTACACCTTC. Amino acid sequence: CASSLDPGVPNYGYTF.

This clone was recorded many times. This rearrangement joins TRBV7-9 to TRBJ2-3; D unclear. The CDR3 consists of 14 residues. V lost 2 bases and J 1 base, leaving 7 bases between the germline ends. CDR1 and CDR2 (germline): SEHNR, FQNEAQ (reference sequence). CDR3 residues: CASSLLGGTDTQYF. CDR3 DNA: TGTGCCAGCAGCTTACTTGGCGGCACAGATACGCAGTATTTT.

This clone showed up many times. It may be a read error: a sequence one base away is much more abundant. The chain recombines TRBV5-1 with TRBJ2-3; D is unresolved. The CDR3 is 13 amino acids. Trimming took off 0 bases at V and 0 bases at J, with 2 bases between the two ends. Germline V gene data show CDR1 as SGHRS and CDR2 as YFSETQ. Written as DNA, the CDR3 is TGCGCCAGCAGCTTGGACAGCACAGATACGCAGTATTTT. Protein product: CASSLDSTDTQYF.

The CDR3 is CASSEGTGTNSPLHF. CDR3 in DNA: TGTGCCAGCAGTGAGGGGACAGGGACGAATTCACCCCTCCACTTT. The chain employs TRBV6-1 and TRBJ1-6, with TRBD1 identical over 9 bases. This CDR3 region has 15 residues. V was pared by 3 bases and J by 7 bases, with 4 bases of the junction left unmatched. The germline gives CDR1 MNHNS, CDR2 SASEGT.

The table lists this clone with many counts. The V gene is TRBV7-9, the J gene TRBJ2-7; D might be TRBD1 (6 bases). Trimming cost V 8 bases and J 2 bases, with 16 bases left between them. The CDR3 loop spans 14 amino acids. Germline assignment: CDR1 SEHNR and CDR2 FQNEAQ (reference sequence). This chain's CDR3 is CASGIPGQTYEQYF. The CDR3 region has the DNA TGTGCCAGCGGGATTCCGGGACAAACCTACGAGCAGTACTTC.

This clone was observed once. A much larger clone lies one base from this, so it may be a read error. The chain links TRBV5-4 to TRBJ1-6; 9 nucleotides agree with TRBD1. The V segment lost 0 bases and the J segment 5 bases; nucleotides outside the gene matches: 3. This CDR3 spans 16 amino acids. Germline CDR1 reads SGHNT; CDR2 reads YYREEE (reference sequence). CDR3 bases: TGTGCCAGCAGCTTGGCCGGGACAGGGCATAATTCACCCCTCCACTTT. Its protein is CASSLAGTGHNSPLHF.

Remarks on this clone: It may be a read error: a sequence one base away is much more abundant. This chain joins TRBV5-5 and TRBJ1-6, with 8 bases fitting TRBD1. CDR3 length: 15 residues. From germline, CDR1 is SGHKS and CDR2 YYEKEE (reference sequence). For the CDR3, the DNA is TGTGCCAGCAGATTGGAGGAAGCAGGGGGCTCACCCCTCCACTTT. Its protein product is CASRLEEAGGSPLHF.

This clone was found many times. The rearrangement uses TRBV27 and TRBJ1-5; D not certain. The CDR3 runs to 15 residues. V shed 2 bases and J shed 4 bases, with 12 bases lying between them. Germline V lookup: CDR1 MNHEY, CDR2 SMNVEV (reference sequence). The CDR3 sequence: CASSLRHSPNQPQHF. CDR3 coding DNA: TGTGCCAGCAGTTTAAGGCACAGTCCAAATCAGCCCCAGCATTTT.

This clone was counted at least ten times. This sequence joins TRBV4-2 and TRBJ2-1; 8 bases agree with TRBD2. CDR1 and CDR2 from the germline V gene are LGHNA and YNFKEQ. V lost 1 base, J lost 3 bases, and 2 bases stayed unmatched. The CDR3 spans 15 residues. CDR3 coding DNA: TGTGCCAGCAGCCAAGTACTAGCGGACTACAATGAGCAGTTCTTC. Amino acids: CASSQVLADYNEQFF.

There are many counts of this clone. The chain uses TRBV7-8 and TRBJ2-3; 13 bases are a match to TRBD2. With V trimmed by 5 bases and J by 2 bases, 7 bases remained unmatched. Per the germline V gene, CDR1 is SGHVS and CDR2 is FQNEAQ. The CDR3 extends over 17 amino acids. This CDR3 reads CASSKWTSGGLTDTQYF. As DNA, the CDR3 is TGTGCCAGCAGCAAATGGACTAGCGGGGGCCTCACAGATACGCAGTATTTT.

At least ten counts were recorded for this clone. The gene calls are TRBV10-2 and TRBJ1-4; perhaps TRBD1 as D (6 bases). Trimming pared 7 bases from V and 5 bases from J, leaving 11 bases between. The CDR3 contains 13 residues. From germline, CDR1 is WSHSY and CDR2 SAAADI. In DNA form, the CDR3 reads TGCGCCAGCACCCCGGGGACAAATGAAAAACTGTTTTTT. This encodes CASTPGTNEKLFF.

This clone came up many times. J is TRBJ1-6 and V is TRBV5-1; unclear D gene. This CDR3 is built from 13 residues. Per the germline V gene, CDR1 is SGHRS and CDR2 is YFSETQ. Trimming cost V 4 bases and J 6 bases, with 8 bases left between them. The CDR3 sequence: CASSPGGNSPLHF. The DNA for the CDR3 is TGCGCCAGCAGCCCCGGTGGTAATTCACCCCTCCACTTT.

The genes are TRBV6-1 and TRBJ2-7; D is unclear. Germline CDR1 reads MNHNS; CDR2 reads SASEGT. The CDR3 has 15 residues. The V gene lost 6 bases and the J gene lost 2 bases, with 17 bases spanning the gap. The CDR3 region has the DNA TGTGCCAGCAGCCAAGATCACGCTGCTGCCTACGAGCAGTACTTC. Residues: CASSQDHAAAYEQYF.

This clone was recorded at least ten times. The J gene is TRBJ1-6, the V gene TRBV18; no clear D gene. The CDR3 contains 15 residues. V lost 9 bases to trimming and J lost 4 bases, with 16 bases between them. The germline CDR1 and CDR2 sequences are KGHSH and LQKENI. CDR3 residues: CASPGRRHYNSPLHF. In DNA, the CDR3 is TGTGCCAGTCCAGGCAGACGGCATTATAATTCACCCCTCCACTTT.

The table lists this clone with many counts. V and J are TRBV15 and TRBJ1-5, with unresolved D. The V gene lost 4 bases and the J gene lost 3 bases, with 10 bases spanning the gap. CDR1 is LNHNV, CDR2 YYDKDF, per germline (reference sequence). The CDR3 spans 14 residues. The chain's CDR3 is CATSISGTNQPQHF. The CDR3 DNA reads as TGTGCCACCAGCATTTCGGGTACCAATCAGCCCCAGCATTTT. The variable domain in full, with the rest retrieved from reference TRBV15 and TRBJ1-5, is DAMVIQNPRYQVTQFGKPVTLSCSQTLNHNVMYWYQQKSSQAPKLLFHYYDKDFNNEADTPDNFQSRRPNTSFCFLDIRSPGLGDTAMYLCATSISGTNQPQHFGDGTRLSIL.

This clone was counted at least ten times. The CDR3 DNA sequence: TGTGCCAGTAGTAAGGGACAGCATCCGGAGACCGGGGAGCTGTTTTTT. This gives the protein CASSKGQHPETGELFF. This rearrangement joins TRBV19 to TRBJ2-2; 7 bases fit TRBD1. Germline CDR1 reads LNHDA; CDR2 reads SQIVND (reference sequence). Losses at the gene ends were 4 bases for V and 5 bases for J; bases not matched to a gene: 10. The CDR3 is 16 residues long.

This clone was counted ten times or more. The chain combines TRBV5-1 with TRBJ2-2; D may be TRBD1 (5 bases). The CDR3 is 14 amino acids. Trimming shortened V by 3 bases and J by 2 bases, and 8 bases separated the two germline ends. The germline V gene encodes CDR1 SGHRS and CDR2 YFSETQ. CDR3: CASSWTPNTGELFF. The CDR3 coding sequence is TGCGCCAGCAGCTGGACACCCAACACCGGGGAGCTGTTTTTT.

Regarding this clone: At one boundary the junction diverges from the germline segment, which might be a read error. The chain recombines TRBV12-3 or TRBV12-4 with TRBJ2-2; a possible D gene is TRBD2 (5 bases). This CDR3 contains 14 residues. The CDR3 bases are TGTGCCAGCAGTTTAGGCGCAGTCACCGGGGAGATGTGTTTT. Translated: CASSLGAVTGEMCF.

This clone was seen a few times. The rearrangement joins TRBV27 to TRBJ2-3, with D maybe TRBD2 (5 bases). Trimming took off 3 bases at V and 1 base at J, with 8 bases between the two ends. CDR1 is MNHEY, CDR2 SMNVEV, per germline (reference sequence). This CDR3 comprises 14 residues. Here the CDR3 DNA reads TGTGCCAGCAGTTTCGGAGCGGGCACAGATACGCAGTATTTT. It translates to CASSFGAGTDTQYF.

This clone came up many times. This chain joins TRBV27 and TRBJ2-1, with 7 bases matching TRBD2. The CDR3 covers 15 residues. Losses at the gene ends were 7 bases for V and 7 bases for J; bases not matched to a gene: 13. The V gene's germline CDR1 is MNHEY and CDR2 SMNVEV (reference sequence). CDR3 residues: CASTPWSGGSNEQFF. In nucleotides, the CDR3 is TGTGCCAGCACCCCTTGGTCCGGGGGGTCAAATGAGCAGTTCTTC.

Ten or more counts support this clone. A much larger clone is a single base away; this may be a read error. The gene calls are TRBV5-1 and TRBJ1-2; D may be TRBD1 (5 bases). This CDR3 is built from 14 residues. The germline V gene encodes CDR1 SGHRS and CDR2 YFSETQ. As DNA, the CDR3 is TGCGCCAGCAGTATAGAGGGGCGCGACTATGGCTACGCCTTC. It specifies CASSIEGRDYGYAF.

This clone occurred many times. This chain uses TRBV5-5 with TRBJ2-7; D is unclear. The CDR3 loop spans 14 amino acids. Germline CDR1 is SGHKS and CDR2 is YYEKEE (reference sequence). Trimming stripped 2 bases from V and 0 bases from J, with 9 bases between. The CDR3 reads CASSLVTSSYEQYF. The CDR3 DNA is TGTGCCAGCAGCTTAGTGACGAGCTCCTACGAGCAGTACTTC. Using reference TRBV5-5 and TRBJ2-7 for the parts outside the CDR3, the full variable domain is DAGVTQSPTHLIKTRGQQVTLRCSPISGHKSVSWYQQVLGQGPQFIFQYYEKEERGRGNFPDRFSARQFPNYSSELNVNALLLGDSALYLCASSLVTSSYEQYFGPGTRLTVT.